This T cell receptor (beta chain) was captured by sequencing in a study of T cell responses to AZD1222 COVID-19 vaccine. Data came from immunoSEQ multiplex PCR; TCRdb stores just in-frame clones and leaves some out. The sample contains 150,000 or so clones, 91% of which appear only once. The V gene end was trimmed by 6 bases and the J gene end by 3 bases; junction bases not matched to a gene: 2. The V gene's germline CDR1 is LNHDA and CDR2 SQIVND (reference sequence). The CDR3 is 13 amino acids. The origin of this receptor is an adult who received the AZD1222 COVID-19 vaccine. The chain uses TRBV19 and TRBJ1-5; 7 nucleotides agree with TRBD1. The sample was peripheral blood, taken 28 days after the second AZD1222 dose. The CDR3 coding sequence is TGTGCCAGTAGGGGACAGTCCAATCAGCCCCAGCATTTT. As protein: CASRGQSNQPQHF.